These 18 T cell receptor beta chains originate from one sample sequenced in a study of cytomegalovirus exposure and HLA in healthy donors. The PCR used 60 Vbeta and 13 Jbeta primers. Generated by immunoSEQ multiplex PCR, the TCRdb table keeps only in-frame clones and is missing some. The sample is made up of around 53,000 clones, and the top ten hold more than 10% of it. The sequencing input was PBMCs. The receptors stem from a woman aged 25 to 39 in good health and CMV-seropositive.

This chain uses TRBV19 with TRBJ1-5; a possible D gene is TRBD1 (6 bases). This CDR3 spans 16 amino acids. Trimming pared 6 bases from V and 7 bases from J, leaving 22 bases between. Per the germline V gene, CDR1 is LNHDA and CDR2 is SQIVND (reference sequence). In DNA form, the CDR3 reads TGTGCCAGTAGCAGAACAGGGTCCCCACAGGTACAGCCCCAGCATTTT. Translating gives CASSRTGSPQVQPQHF.

The chain combines TRBV11-3 with TRBJ1-2, with 7 bases fitting TRBD1. The CDR3 has 14 residues. V trimming: 5 bases; J trimming: 8 bases; junction bases outside the gene matches: 11. CDR1 and CDR2 from the germline V gene are SGHNT and YENEEA. Here the CDR3 reads CASSQRGRGSGYTF. The CDR3 bases are TGTGCCAGCAGCCAGAGGGGCAGGGGGAGCGGCTACACCTTC.

The chain has TRBV5-1 and TRBJ2-2; tentatively, D is TRBD2 (6 bases). V gave up 0 bases and J gave up 4 bases, with 13 bases separating them. This CDR3 contains 16 residues. Germline loops: CDR1 SGHRS, CDR2 YFSETQ. The CDR3 here is CASSLVGGSGTGELFF. The DNA for the CDR3 is TGCGCCAGCAGCTTGGTGGGGGGAAGCGGCACCGGGGAGCTGTTTTTT.

CDR3 in DNA: TGTGCCACCAGCAGAGGATTCGGACTAGCGGGACCTTACGAGCAGTACTTC. Amino acid sequence: CATSRGFGLAGPYEQYF. The chain has TRBV15 and TRBJ2-7; 12 bases align to TRBD2. CDR3 length: 17 residues. V lost 1 base to trimming and J lost 4 bases; unmatched junction nucleotides: 8. Germline V CDR1 and CDR2: LNHNV, YYDKDF (reference sequence).

The chain combines TRBV14 with TRBJ1-2; D might be TRBD1 (5 bases). Trimming shortened V by 0 bases and J by 0 bases, and 14 bases separated the two germline ends. The CDR3 loop spans 17 amino acids. Germline CDR1 SGHDN, CDR2 FVKESK. The CDR3 DNA sequence: TGTGCCAGCAGCCAAGATAGGGGTGGAGACACTAACTATGGCTACACCTTC. Translated, it gives CASSQDRGGDTNYGYTF. Full variable domain (rest looked up from reference TRBV14 and TRBJ1-2): EAGVTQFPSHSVIEKGQTVTLRCDPISGHDNLYWYRRVMGKEIKFLLHFVKESKQDESGMPNNRFLAERTGGTYSTLKVQPAELEDSGVYFCASSQDRGGDTNYGYTFGSGTRLTVV.

The chain couples TRBV5-1 to TRBJ2-7; 7 bases align to TRBD2. Germline V gene lookup returns CDR1 SGHRS and CDR2 YFSETQ. The CDR3 runs 12 residues. J was trimmed by 6 bases and V by 1 base; bases with no gene match: 1. This chain's CDR3 is CASSLTSVEQYF. The CDR3 DNA reads as TGCGCCAGCAGCTTGACTAGCGTCGAGCAGTACTTC.

The chain carries TRBV7-9 and TRBJ2-1; unclear D gene. CDR1 is SEHNR and CDR2 is FQNEAQ in the germline V gene (reference sequence). Trimming stripped 5 bases from V and 5 bases from J, with 4 bases between. The CDR3 is 11 residues long. CDR3 residues: CASSPDNEQFF. In nucleotides, the CDR3 is TGTGCCAGCAGCCCGGACAATGAGCAGTTCTTC.

This rearrangement joins TRBV2 to TRBJ1-1; 9 nucleotides agree with TRBD1. Per germline, CDR1 SNHLY and CDR2 FYNNEI. V was pared by 7 bases and J by 0 bases, with 3 bases of the junction left unmatched. The CDR3 is 14 residues long. CDR3 nucleotide sequence: TGTGCCAGCACCTGGGACAGGGTGAACACTGAAGCTTTCTTT. This codes for CASTWDRVNTEAFF.

This chain joins TRBV18 and TRBJ2-3; no clear D. V lost 3 bases to trimming and J lost 8 bases, with 6 bases between them. Germline CDR1 KGHSH, CDR2 LQKENI. This CDR3 region has 11 residues. This CDR3 is CASSPDTTQYF. CDR3 DNA sequence: TGTGCCAGCTCACCCGACACTACGCAGTATTTT.

V gene TRBV5-1 combines with J gene TRBJ1-2, with 8 bases aligning to TRBD1. The CDR3 length is 13 residues. Trimming removed 5 bases from V and 5 bases from J; junction bases left unmatched: 5. CDR1 is SGHRS, CDR2 YFSETQ, per germline. DNA for the CDR3: TGCGCCAGCAGTCCCGGGACAGGATATGGCTACACCTTC. Its translation is CASSPGTGYGYTF. The full variable domain, its missing parts supplied by reference TRBV5-1 and TRBJ1-2, is KAGVTQTPRYLIKTRGQQVTLSCSPISGHRSVSWYQQTPGQGLQFLFEYFSETQRNKGNFPGRFSGRQFSNSRSEMNVSTLELGDSALYLCASSPGTGYGYTFGSGTRLTVV.

CDR3 DNA sequence: TGTGCCAGCAGCTGGGGAGACCAAGAGACCCAGTACTTC. As protein: CASSWGDQETQYF. The chain employs TRBV11-2 and TRBJ2-5; a possible D gene is TRBD2 (5 bases). Trimming cost V 4 bases and J 0 bases, with 6 bases left between them. Germline V gene sequence: CDR1 SGHAT, CDR2 FQNNGV. This CDR3 region has 13 residues.

The genes are TRBV11-3 and TRBJ2-2; 11 nucleotides align to TRBD1. The CDR3 length is 18 residues. The trim removed 0 bases at V and 5 bases at J, leaving 8 bases unmatched. CDR1 is SGHNT, CDR2 YENEEA, per germline. The DNA for the CDR3 is TGTGCCAGCAGCTTAGAAGCAGGACAGGGGGCTTGGACCGGGGAGCTGTTTTTT. Protein sequence: CASSLEAGQGAWTGELFF.

The chain is built from TRBV4-2 and TRBJ1-2; 7 bases line up with TRBD1. In germline, CDR1 is LGHNA, CDR2 YNFKEQ. Trimming cost V 0 bases and J 3 bases; bases outside gene matches: 7. The CDR3 is 16 amino acids. The CDR3: CASSQDLTGEDYGYTF. CDR3 coding DNA: TGTGCCAGCAGCCAAGATCTCACAGGGGAGGACTATGGCTACACCTTC.

V gene TRBV28 combines with J gene TRBJ1-1; 8 bases map to TRBD1. V trimming: 6 bases; J trimming: 3 bases; junction bases outside the gene matches: 9. The CDR3 totals 15 residues. The germline gives CDR1 MDHEN, CDR2 SYDVKM. CDR3 in amino acids: CASSPPGTGYTEAFF. CDR3 DNA: TGTGCCAGCAGCCCCCCCGGGACAGGCTACACTGAAGCTTTCTTT.

The chain has TRBV7-2 and TRBJ1-1; the match to TRBD1 covers 8 bases. CDR3 length equals 14 residues. J lost 1 base, V lost 6 bases, and 4 bases had no gene match. Germline lookup yields CDR1 SGHTA and CDR2 FQGNSA. CDR3 sequence reads: CASRKTGENTEAFF. The CDR3 region has the DNA TGTGCCAGCAGGAAGACAGGGGAGAACACTGAAGCTTTCTTT.

The rearrangement uses TRBV7-9 and TRBJ2-1; the match to TRBD1 covers 7 bases. Trimming cost V 7 bases and J 0 bases; bases outside gene matches: 6. Germline V lookup: CDR1 SEHNR, CDR2 FQNEAQ (reference sequence). This CDR3 is built from 15 residues. The CDR3 protein is CASNLRDSSYNEQFF. The CDR3 DNA sequence: TGTGCCAGCAATCTCCGGGACAGCTCCTACAATGAGCAGTTCTTC. The full variable domain, rest sourced from reference TRBV7-9 and TRBJ2-1, is DTGVSQNPRHKITKRGQNVTFRCDPISEHNRLYWYRQTLGQGPEFLTYFQNEAQLEKSRLLSDRFSAERPKGSFSTLEIQRTEQGDSAMYLCASNLRDSSYNEQFFGPGTRLTVL.

The chain carries TRBV2 and TRBJ1-2; D ambiguous. The CDR3 totals 14 residues. Germline V lookup: CDR1 SNHLY, CDR2 FYNNEI. V was pared by 8 bases and J by 2 bases, with 15 bases between. The CDR3 DNA follows: TGTGCCAGCCTGGGTGGCAGAGGAAACTATGGCTACACCTTC. Residues: CASLGGRGNYGYTF.

The V call is TRBV30, the J call TRBJ1-6, with D tentatively TRBD1 (5 bases). The CDR3 covers 18 residues. Germline values: CDR1 GTSNPN, CDR2 SVGIG (reference sequence). Trimming cost V 4 bases and J 9 bases, with 28 bases left between them. CDR3 bases: TGTGCCTGGATTCCTCATCCGGCAGGGAAAGGCTCCGGTTCACCCCTCCACTTT. This gives the protein CAWIPHPAGKGSGSPLHF.